One and the same sample provided the 6 T cell receptor beta chains below, sequenced in a study of blood T cells in healthy people across ages. A second roughly 7 to 12 cycle PCR used barcoded and J-beta primers. Via MiXCR, TCRdb re-called the 5' RACE reads, giving one row per CDR3 protein. This table has some 700,000 distinct CDR3 sequences, 43% appearing once. Input material: blood. Source of these receptors: a woman aged 55-70 years in good health.

This sequence joins TRBV12-3 or TRBV12-4 and TRBJ2-1; no definite D call. The germline V and J ends were trimmed by 3 bases and 9 bases, with 6 bases remaining between them. The CDR3 covers 11 residues. CDR3 protein: CASSLWSEQFF. The CDR3 DNA reads TGTGCCAGCAGTTTGTGGAGTGAGCAGTTCTTC.

The chain has TRBV6-6 and TRBJ2-5; TRBD2 matches at 10 bases. Per germline, CDR1 MNHNY and CDR2 SVGAGI (reference sequence). This CDR3 has 15 residues. V lost 1 base to trimming and J lost 11 bases; unmatched junction nucleotides: 10. CDR3 protein: CASSYWEREGREQYF. Written as DNA, the CDR3 is TGTGCCAGCAGTTACTGGGAGCGGGAGGGCCGTGAGCAGTACTTC.

This clonotype was seen only a few times. The V and J genes are TRBV24-1 and TRBJ1-2; D gene ambiguous. Germline CDR1 is KGHDR and CDR2 is SFDVKD. Deletions cut 4 bases from V and 8 bases from J, with 7 bases between. The CDR3 sequence is 11 residues long. The CDR3 DNA follows: TGTGCCACCAGTGACCTTGTGGGCTACACCTTC. Its protein is CATSDLVGYTF.

This clonotype came up once. This sequence joins TRBV18 and TRBJ1-1, with TRBD1 identical over 9 bases. The germline CDR1 and CDR2 sequences are KGHSH and LQKENI. V was pared by 3 bases and J by 1 base, with 6 bases of the junction left unmatched. This CDR3 region has 16 residues. The chain's CDR3 is CASSPLQGAGNTEAFF. DNA of the CDR3: TGTGCCAGCTCACCTTTACAGGGGGCGGGGAACACTGAAGCTTTCTTT.

This sequence joins TRBV20-1 and TRBJ2-1; no definite D call. V was clipped by 3 bases and J by 2 bases, with 8 bases between them. Germline-derived CDR1 and CDR2 are DFQATT and SNEGSKA (reference sequence). The CDR3 is 13 residues long. The CDR3 DNA is TGCAGTGCTAGGGGCCTCCCCTACAATGAGCAGTTCTTC. It translates to CSARGLPYNEQFF.

Concerning this clonotype itself: At one end the junction does not follow the germline gene, possibly because of a read error. The V call is TRBV15, the J call TRBJ2-1, with unresolved D. Germline V gene data show CDR1 as LNHNV and CDR2 as YYDKDF (reference sequence). CDR3 length: 14 residues. The CDR3 DNA is TGTGCCACCAGCAGAGATTCTCGGCGACACGAGCGGTTCTTC. Encoded protein: CATSRDSRRHERFF. Full variable domain (remainder filled in from reference TRBV15 and TRBJ2-1): DAMVIQNPRYQVTQFGKPVTLSCSQTLNHNVMYWYQQKSSQAPKLLFHYYDKDFNNEADTPDNFQSRRPNTSFCFLDIRSPGLGDTAMYLCATSRDSRRHERFFGPGTRLTVL.